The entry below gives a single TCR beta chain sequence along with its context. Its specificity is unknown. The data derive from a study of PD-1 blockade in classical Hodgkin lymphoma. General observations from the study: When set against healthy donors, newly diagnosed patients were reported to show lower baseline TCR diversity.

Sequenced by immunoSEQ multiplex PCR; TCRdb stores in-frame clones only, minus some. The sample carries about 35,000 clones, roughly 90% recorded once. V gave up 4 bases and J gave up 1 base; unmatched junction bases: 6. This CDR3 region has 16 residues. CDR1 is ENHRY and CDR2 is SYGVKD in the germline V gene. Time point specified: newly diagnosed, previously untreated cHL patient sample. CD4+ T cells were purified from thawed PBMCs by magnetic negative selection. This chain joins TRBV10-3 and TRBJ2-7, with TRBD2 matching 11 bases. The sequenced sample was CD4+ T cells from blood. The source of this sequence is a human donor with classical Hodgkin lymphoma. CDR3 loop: CAISAGGTSGSYEQYF. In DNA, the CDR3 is TGTGCCATCAGTGCCGGGGGGACTAGCGGATCCTACGAGCAGTACTTC.